The following is a TCR beta chain sequence with its context. The sample is drawn from a study of sequential checkpoint blockade in melanoma. TCRdb keeps only in-frame clones here, not all; method: immunoSEQ multiplex PCR. The table includes 37,000 or so clones, roughly 32% detected once. The CDR3 extends over 14 amino acids. The germline gives CDR1 GTSNPN, CDR2 SVGIG (reference sequence). Germline trimming cut 4 bases from V and 4 bases from J; bases unmatched to any gene: 8. Treatment reported: randomized to nivolumab then ipilimumab (arm A) or the reverse (arm B). The rearrangement joins TRBV30 to TRBJ2-3; 7 bases map to TRBD1. This TCR came from a human donor with melanoma. The sample consisted of tumor tissue (inferred from file names), taken from a patient given nivolumab and ipilimumab in sequence. The CDR3 loop is CAWKGNRGSDTQYF. The CDR3 DNA reads TGTGCCTGGAAGGGGAACAGGGGATCAGATACGCAGTATTTT.